This T cell receptor (beta chain) originates from a study of beta chain features in type 1 diabetes. Findings of the study overall: Type 1 diabetes patients had moderately but significantly shorter TCRB CDR3s in all four CD4+ subsets.

Investigators reverse transcribed all isolated RNA, so they sequenced expressed TCRB transcripts. Regulatory, naive and central memory T cell samples averaged approximately 3.9 million reads. Sequencing used immunoSEQ multiplex PCR; TCRdb keeps in-frame clones, though not all of them. The sample consists of 330,000 or so clones, 10% to 15% of them appearing once. The table lists this clone with a few counts. Its specificity is not known. This receptor was identified in a woman aged 18 to 35 with type 1 diabetes. Sequencing was carried out using naive CD4+ T cells from blood.

The CDR3 sequence: CSAIRQAQQYF. CDR3 DNA sequence: TGCAGTGCCATCAGACAGGCCCAGCAGTACTTC. The chain links TRBV20-1 to TRBJ2-7; TRBD1 is a possible D gene (6 bases). Germline CDR1 and CDR2: DFQATT and SNEGSKA (reference sequence). The V end lost 6 bases, the J end lost 8 bases, and 14 bases lay between the germline ends. This CDR3 spans 11 amino acids.